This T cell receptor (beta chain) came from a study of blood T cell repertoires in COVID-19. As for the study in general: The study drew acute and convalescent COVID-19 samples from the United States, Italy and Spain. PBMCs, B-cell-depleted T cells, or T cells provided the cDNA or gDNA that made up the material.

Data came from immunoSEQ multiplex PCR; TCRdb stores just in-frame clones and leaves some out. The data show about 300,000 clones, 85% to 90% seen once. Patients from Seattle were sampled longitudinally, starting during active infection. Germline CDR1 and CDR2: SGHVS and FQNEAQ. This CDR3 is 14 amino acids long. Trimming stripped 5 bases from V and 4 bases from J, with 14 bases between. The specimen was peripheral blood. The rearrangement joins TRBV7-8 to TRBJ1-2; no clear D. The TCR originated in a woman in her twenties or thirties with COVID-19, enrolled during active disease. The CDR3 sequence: CASSVSRYSYGYTF. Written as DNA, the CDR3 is TGTGCCAGCAGCGTGAGTCGTTATTCCTATGGCTACACCTTC.